This T cell receptor beta chain was captured by sequencing in a study of pediatric ulcerative colitis. Study-level points and caveats: Blood-derived T cells may be present in rectal pinch biopsies.

The assay was immunoSEQ multiplex PCR, and TCRdb's table has in-frame clones only and misses some. The sample holds over 15,000 clones; about 74% are singletons and the top ten take around 3.5%. One to two pinch biopsies were taken from the rectum during colonoscopy. On this clone itself: Antigen unknown.

The CDR3 covers 14 residues. The V gene lost 2 bases and the J gene lost 6 bases, with 11 bases spanning the gap. The germline V gene has CDR1 SGDLS and CDR2 YYNGEE. The sequence derives from a girl under 18 with moderate ulcerative colitis. The chain carries TRBV9 and TRBJ2-2; no clear D gene. Sequences were obtained from gut tissue. The CDR3 bases are TGTGCCAGCAGCGTGGGGTCGGCGGCCGGGGAGCTGTTTTTT. Protein product: CASSVGSAAGELFF.